The rows below give T cell receptor beta chains drawn from one sample of a study of blood T cell repertoires in COVID-19. The assay was immunoSEQ multiplex PCR, and TCRdb's table has in-frame clones only and misses some. In the table there are 70,000 or so clones, approximately 90% of which are singletons. Material for sequencing was peripheral blood. Every receptor here comes from a human donor in a cohort sampled during active COVID-19. CDR3s include the opening cysteine and the closing phenylalanine or tryptophan. Each record gives: V gene, J gene, clone size, D gene, CDR3 DNA, CDR3 protein. A D gene is named only where the DNA matches it firmly. Size is omitted from some rows. Given values are once, few, many or a class for expanded clones.

TRBV6-6	TRBJ2-2	.	TRBD1	TGTGCCGGCGAGGGACAGGGGAACACCGGGGAGCTGTTTTTT	CAGEGQGNTGELFF
TRBV27	TRBJ2-1	.	TRBD2	TGTGCCAGCAGTTTTGCTAGCGGGAACAATGAGCAGTTCTTC	CASSFASGNNEQFF
TRBV5-1	TRBJ1-1	.	.	TGCGCCAGCAGCTTACAGTCGACAGGGAACACTGAAGCTTTCTTT	CASSLQSTGNTEAFF
TRBV11-2	TRBJ1-6	.	TRBD1	TGTGCCAGCAAGAGGACAGGGGGCGGTTCACCCCTCCACTTT	CASKRTGGGSPLHF
TRBV2	TRBJ1-5	.	TRBD1	TGTGCCAGCAGTTCGGACAGGGACAGCAATCAGCCCCAGCATTTT	CASSSDRDSNQPQHF
TRBV4-2	TRBJ2-4	few	.	TGTGCCAGCAGCCAAGATCCGGGACTCAAAAACATTCAGTACTTC	CASSQDPGLKNIQYF
TRBV7-6	TRBJ2-1	.	TRBD2	TGTGCCAGCAGCTTATGGGGAGGGGTAACCTACAATGAGCAGTTCTTC	CASSLWGGVTYNEQFF
TRBV5-1	TRBJ2-3	few	.	TGCGCCAGCAGCTTGGGGCCTTTCGCAGATACGCAGTATTTT	CASSLGPFADTQYF
TRBV12-3/TRBV12-4	TRBJ2-3	.	.	TGTGCCAGCAGTTCTACGAGAGATACGCAGTATTTT	CASSSTRDTQYF
TRBV18	TRBJ1-6	.	TRBD1	TGTGCCAGCTCACCCAATGACAGGGTGAATTCACCCCTCCACTTT	CASSPNDRVNSPLHF
TRBV7-9	TRBJ2-3	.	TRBD2	TGTGCCAGCAGCTTATCCGTGGGAGGGAGTCCGGGCACAGATACGCAGTATTTT	CASSLSVGGSPGTDTQYF